This T cell receptor (beta chain) was profiled in a study of regulatory T cells in long-lasting Graves disease (dated by TCRdb to the early 2020s). Regarding the complete study: Persistent Graves' disease meant more than 5 years of antithyroid drug treatment with TSH receptor autoantibodies that stayed positive. Persistent Graves' disease patients were compared with newly diagnosed Graves' disease patients by peripheral blood TCR sequencing and RNA sequencing. TCR sequencing covered roughly 13 persistent and about 20 newly diagnosed Graves' disease patients, 33 samples in total. The study took place in China and was registered as a clinical trial. Persistent Graves' disease patients in the clinical cohort had taken antithyroid drugs for 9.5 to 13 years on average.

For this clonotype: Its antigen specificity is not known. Per-base quality was not reported, and no clone a single base away is much larger than it.

Library preparation was by multiplex PCR. TCRdb records Illumina HiSeq 4000 as the sequencer. iRepertoire HTBI primers and Arm-PCR amplification of CDR3 regions were used to construct TCR beta libraries. Before sequencing, the PCR products went through gel purification. The authors' pipeline ran thus. Gene usage analysis of CDR3 amino acid clonotypes relied on the roughly 58 TRBV and around 13 TRBJ segments identified across samples. Filtered high-quality paired reads were merged into contigs using COPE and FqMerger. Contigs were aligned with BLAST to IMGT TRBV, TRBD and TRBJ reference genes, and CDR3 was defined per IMGT. Clonotypes above 0.1% frequency were classified as highly expanded clones. Repertoire diversity was measured by Shannon entropy, and V-J evenness by the Gini coefficient. Clonotypes shared by more than one individual were considered public. Through fastp at Q25 and MiXCR, TCRdb rebuilt clones from the public reads, retaining in-frame beta chains. Under each unique CDR3 protein, matching rows form one entry showing the most common genes and DNA. None of the V and J calls come from the authors' own analysis; TCRdb made them. This sample lists under 500,000 distinct CDR3 sequences; under 25% were detected once. Under 25% of the sample goes to the ten largest clones.

The time point label corresponds to: persistent/refractory GD, antithyroid drugs over 5 years with positive TRAb. For both TCR sequencing and RNA sequencing, RNA was extracted from PBMCs in TRIzol. The diagnosis of Graves' disease was made according to American Thyroid Association guidelines. Patients for the study were recruited at an endocrinology department in Xi'an, China. Each patient gave approximately 10 milliliters of peripheral blood, collected in an EDTA anticoagulant tube. PBMCs were isolated by Ficoll Paque Plus density gradient separation without further T cell sorting. An Agilent 2100 Bioanalyzer and agarose gel were used to assess RNA quality, and a NanoDrop 2000 was used to measure RNA concentration. General study outcomes and caveats: The authors noted that the small sample size was a limitation that may lower accuracy. Compared with newly diagnosed patients, patients with persistent Graves' disease had lower TCR Shannon entropy and fewer highly expanded clones, which suggests clonal expansion. Only the TCR beta chain was sequenced and analyzed. Peripheral blood alone was examined, since thyroid tissue, which constituted the primary lesion, could not be accessed. A larger number of public clonotypes was shared among persistent patients (fewer than 3,000) than among newly diagnosed patients (roughly 1,000).

This receptor was obtained from a female donor with Graves disease. Source: peripheral blood mononuclear cells (PBMCs), taken when the disease was refractory, from a patient treated with antithyroid drugs.

The CDR3 loop reads CAWSEEGRYNSPLHF. The nucleotide sequence reads TGTGCCTGGAGTGAGGAGGGACGTTATAATTCACCCCTCCACTTT. Here the chain combines TRBV30 and TRBJ1-6, with TRBD1 tentatively as D gene (5 bases match). The CDR3 measures 15 amino acids from cysteine to phenylalanine. Only CDR3 DNA is held: 45 bases, read in frame from base 1. Between the V and J ends, shortened by 1 base and 4 bases respectively, the junction contains 11 bases. CDR1 GTSNPN and CDR2 SVGIG were looked up in the germline V gene (reference sequence).